Listed below are T cell receptor beta chains from one sample, sequenced in a study of shared clonotypes between healthy human individuals. Clones were read by immunoSEQ multiplex PCR, and TCRdb kept only the in-frame ones, dropping some. The sample includes roughly 2 million clones, about 95% seen only once; the top ten take 0.85% to 1.2%. Sequenced input: naive CD8+ T cells sorted from blood. The receptors were gathered from a man aged 18 to 29 in good health. CDR3s include the opening cysteine and the closing phenylalanine or tryptophan. The D gene is left open where the match is weak. Not all rows give a size; the values are once, few, many and, for expanded clones, a class.

-	TRBV28	-	TRBJ2-7	CASSLVGGSYEQYF	TGTGCCAGCAGTTTAGTAGGGGGCTCCTACGAGCAGTACTTC
-	TRBV28	-	TRBJ2-4	CASSLESGAKNIQYF	TGTGCCAGCAGTTTAGAATCTGGAGCCAAAAACATTCAGTACTTC
-	TRBV2	-	TRBJ1-4	CASSEAGWGEEGKLFF	TGTGCCAGCAGTGAAGCCGGATGGGGAGAGGAGGGGAAACTGTTTTTT
few	TRBV6-4	-	TRBJ1-1	CASSDRSRNTEAFF	TGTGCCAGCAGTGATCGGTCCCGGAACACTGAAGCTTTCTTT
-	TRBV7-7	-	TRBJ1-1	CASSLGTGKAFF	TGTGCTAGCAGCTTAGGTACGGGGAAGGCTTTCTTT
once	TRBV9	TRBD2	TRBJ2-4	CASGRGGKNIQYF	TGTGCCAGCGGGAGGGGCGGCAAAAACATTCAGTACTTC
-	TRBV9	TRBD1	TRBJ2-7	CASSGPTGAYEQYF	TGTGCCAGCAGCGGACCGACAGGGGCCTACGAGCAGTACTTC
once	TRBV11-2	-	TRBJ2-5	CASSLGRSQETQYF	TGTGCCAGCAGCTTGGGACGCTCCCAAGAGACCCAGTACTTC
-	TRBV18	TRBD2	TRBJ2-5	CASSPPLLANDETQYF	TGTGCCAGCTCACCACCGTTACTAGCGAACGATGAGACCCAGTACTTC
-	TRBV27	-	TRBJ2-7	CASSKTVTYEQYF	TGTGCCAGCAGCAAGACGGTTACCTACGAGCAGTACTTC
-	TRBV28	-	TRBJ1-3	CASSSTGIGGNTIYF	TGTGCCAGCAGTAGTACAGGGATAGGTGGAAACACCATATATTTT
-	TRBV5-1	-	TRBJ2-7	CASSLYEGEQYF	TGCGCCAGCAGCTTGTATGAAGGCGAGCAGTACTTC
-	TRBV30	TRBD1	TRBJ2-1	CAWGQAGTGGADEQFF	TGTGCCTGGGGACAGGCGGGGACAGGTGGAGCGGATGAGCAGTTCTTC
-	TRBV7-8	-	TRBJ1-2	CASSLGRNYYGYTF	TGTGCCAGCAGCTTGGGACGGAACTACTATGGCTACACCTTC
once	TRBV5-1	-	TRBJ1-6	CASSLTDELGNSPLHF	TGCGCCAGCAGCTTAACGGACGAGCTGGGTAATTCACCCCTCCACTTT
once	TRBV7-9	TRBD2	TRBJ2-1	CASDSRIAGYNEQFF	TGTGCCAGCGACTCACGAATAGCGGGATACAATGAGCAGTTCTTC
-	TRBV4-1	-	TRBJ1-2	CASSQVGTPDGYTF	TGCGCCAGCAGCCAAGTCGGGACACCCGATGGCTACACCTTC
-	TRBV7-9	-	TRBJ1-1	CASERLSNTEAFF	TGTGCCAGTGAAAGGCTCTCGAACACTGAAGCTTTCTTT
-	TRBV27	TRBD1	TRBJ2-7	CASSSGQGRFYEQYF	TGTGCCAGCAGTTCGGGACAGGGACGCTTCTACGAGCAGTACTTC
-	TRBV6-1	-	TRBJ2-5	CASSGKVPQETQYF	TGTGCCAGCAGTGGGAAAGTACCTCAAGAGACCCAGTACTTC
-	TRBV23-1	TRBD1	TRBJ2-6	CASSHDRAPPSGANVLTF	TGCGCCAGCAGTCATGACAGGGCTCCACCCTCTGGGGCCAACGTCCTGACTTTC
-	TRBV5-4	TRBD2	TRBJ2-7	CASSLGGLVRYEQYF	TGTGCCAGCAGCTTGGGGGGACTAGTCAGGTACGAGCAGTACTTC
-	TRBV6-5	TRBD2	TRBJ2-1	CASSDGLESVWEQFF	TGTGCCAGCAGCGACGGACTAGAGTCGGTATGGGAGCAGTTCTTC
-	TRBV9	TRBD1	TRBJ2-3	CASSAEDRGLTDTQYF	TGTGCCAGCAGCGCCGAGGACAGGGGGCTCACAGATACGCAGTATTTT
-	TRBV29-1	TRBD1	TRBJ1-4	CSVEVGQGQEKLFF	TGCAGCGTTGAAGTGGGACAGGGCCAAGAAAAACTGTTTTTT
-	TRBV6-6	-	TRBJ2-7	CASSYPRDEQYF	TGTGCCAGCAGTTACCCGAGGGACGAGCAGTACTTC
few	TRBV19	-	TRBJ1-2	CASSSTWGQGYGYTF	TGTGCCAGTAGCTCGACCTGGGGGCAGGGCTATGGCTACACCTTC
-	TRBV5-6	TRBD1	TRBJ2-7	CASSQGAYEQYF	TGTGCCAGCAGTCAGGGGGCTTACGAGCAGTACTTC
-	TRBV30	-	TRBJ1-1	CAWGRNTEAFF	TGTGCATGGGGACGCAACACTGAAGCTTTCTTT
-	TRBV27	TRBD2	TRBJ2-1	CASRSREGSYNEQFF	TGTGCCAGCAGGTCCCGGGAGGGCTCCTACAATGAGCAGTTCTTC
-	TRBV6-5	TRBD2	TRBJ2-1	CASSYSGEGYNEQFF	TGTGCCAGCAGTTACTCAGGGGAGGGGTACAATGAGCAGTTCTTC
once	TRBV9	TRBD1	TRBJ2-1	CASPRGDRGQMKPHNEQFF	TGTGCCAGCCCCAGGGGGGACAGGGGGCAGATGAAACCCCACAATGAGCAGTTCTTC
-	TRBV21-1	-	TRBJ1-3	CASSPSGSGNTIYF	TGTGCCAGCAGCCCCTCGGGGAGCGGAAACACCATATATTTT
-	TRBV10-2	-	TRBJ2-7	CASSESGLLPYEQYF	TGCGCCAGCAGTGAGTCCGGACTTTTACCCTACGAGCAGTACTTC